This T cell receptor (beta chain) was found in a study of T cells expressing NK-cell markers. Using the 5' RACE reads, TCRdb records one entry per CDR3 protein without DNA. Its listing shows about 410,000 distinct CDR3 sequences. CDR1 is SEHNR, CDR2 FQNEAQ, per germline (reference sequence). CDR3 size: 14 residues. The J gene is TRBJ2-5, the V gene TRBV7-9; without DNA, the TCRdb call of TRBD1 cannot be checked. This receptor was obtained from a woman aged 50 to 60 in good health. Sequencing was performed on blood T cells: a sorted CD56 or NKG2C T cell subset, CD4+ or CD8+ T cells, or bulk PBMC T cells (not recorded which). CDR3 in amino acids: CASSLTPGRETQYF.